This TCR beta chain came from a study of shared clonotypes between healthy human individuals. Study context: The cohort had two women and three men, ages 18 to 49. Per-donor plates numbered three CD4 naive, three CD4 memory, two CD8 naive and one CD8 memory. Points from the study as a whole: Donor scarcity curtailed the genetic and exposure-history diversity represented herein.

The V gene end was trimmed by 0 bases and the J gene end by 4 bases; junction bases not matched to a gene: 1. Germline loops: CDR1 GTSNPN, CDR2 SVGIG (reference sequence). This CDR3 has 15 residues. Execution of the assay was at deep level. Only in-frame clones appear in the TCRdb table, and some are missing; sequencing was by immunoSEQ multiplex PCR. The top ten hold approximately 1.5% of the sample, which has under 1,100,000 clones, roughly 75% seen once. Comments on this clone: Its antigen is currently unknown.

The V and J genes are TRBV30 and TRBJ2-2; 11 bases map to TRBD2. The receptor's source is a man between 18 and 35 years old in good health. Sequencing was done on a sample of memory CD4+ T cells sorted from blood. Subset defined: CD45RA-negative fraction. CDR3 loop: CAWSVLAGGTGELFF. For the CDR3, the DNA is TGTGCCTGGAGTGTCCTAGCGGGAGGCACCGGGGAGCTGTTTTTT.